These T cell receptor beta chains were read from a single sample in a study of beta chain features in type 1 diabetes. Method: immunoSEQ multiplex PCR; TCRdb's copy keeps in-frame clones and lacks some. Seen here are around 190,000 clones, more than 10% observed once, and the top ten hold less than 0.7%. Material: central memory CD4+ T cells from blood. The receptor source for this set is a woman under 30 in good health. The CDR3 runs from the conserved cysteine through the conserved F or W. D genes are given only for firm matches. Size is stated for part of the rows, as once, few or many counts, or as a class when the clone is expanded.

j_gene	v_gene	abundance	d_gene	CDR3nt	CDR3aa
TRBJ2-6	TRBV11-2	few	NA	TGTGCCAGCAGCGCTTCCACAGGGCGAGGGGCCAACGTCCTGACTTTC	CASSASTGRGANVLTF
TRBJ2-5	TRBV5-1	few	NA	TGCGCCAGCAGCTTGGGTGGCAGACAAGAGACCCAGTACTTC	CASSLGGRQETQYF
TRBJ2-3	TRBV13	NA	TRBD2	TGTGCCAGCAGCTTAGCCCCCCTAGCGGACAAGGGGGATACGCAGTATTTT	CASSLAPLADKGDTQYF
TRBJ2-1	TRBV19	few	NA	TGTGCCAGTAGTGCAAGGGACGGGAGCTCCTACAATGAGCAGTTCTTC	CASSARDGSSYNEQFF
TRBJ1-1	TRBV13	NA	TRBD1	TGTGCCAGCAGCGGACAGGGGGCAAGTCAAACTGAAGCTTTCTTT	CASSGQGASQTEAFF
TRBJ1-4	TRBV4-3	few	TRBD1	TGCGCCAGCAGCCAGGAACAGGGGGCTGGGAACGAAAAACTGTTTTTT	CASSQEQGAGNEKLFF
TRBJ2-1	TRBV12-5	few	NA	TGTGCTAGTGGTCCATGGGGGGGCGGTGAGCAGTTCTTC	CASGPWGGGEQFF
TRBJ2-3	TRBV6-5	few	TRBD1	TGTGCCAGCATTCAACAGGGGGGCACAGATACGCAGTATTTT	CASIQQGGTDTQYF
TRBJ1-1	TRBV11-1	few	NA	TGTGCCAGCAGCCTCGCGGGGGGGCGGACTGAAGCTTTCTTT	CASSLAGGRTEAFF
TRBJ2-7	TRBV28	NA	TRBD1	TGTGCCAGCAGCAACAGGGGAAGTTCGGGGCAGTACTTC	CASSNRGSSGQYF
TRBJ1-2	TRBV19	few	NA	TGTGCCAGTAGTTCGGGACTCTATGGCTACACCTTC	CASSSGLYGYTF
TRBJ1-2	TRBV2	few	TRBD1	TGTGCCAGCATACGACAGGGGGCTATGTATGGCTACACCTTC	CASIRQGAMYGYTF
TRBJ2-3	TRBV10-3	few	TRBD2	TGTGCCATCAGAAGTACTAGCGGGCCCACAGATACGCAGTATTTT	CAIRSTSGPTDTQYF
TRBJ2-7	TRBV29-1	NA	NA	TGCAGCGTTGAGGGCGTGCCCCAGGGTTACGAGCAGTACTTC	CSVEGVPQGYEQYF
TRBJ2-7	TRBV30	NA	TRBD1	TGTGCCTTCCGGACAGGGGGTTCGTACGAGCAGTACTTC	CAFRTGGSYEQYF
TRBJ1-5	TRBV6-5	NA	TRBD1	TGTGCCAGCAGTTACCGACAGGGAGGTCAGCCCCAGCATTTT	CASSYRQGGQPQHF
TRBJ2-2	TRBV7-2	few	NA	TGTGCCAGCAGCCTATCGGGGGCGAACACCGGGGAGCTGTTTTTT	CASSLSGANTGELFF
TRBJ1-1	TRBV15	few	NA	TGTGCCACCAGCAGAGATCGGGGGGGATACACTGAAGCTTTCTTT	CATSRDRGGYTEAFF
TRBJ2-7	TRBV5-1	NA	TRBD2	TGCGCCAGCAGCTTCTCCGGGACTAGCGGCTACGAGCAGTACTTC	CASSFSGTSGYEQYF
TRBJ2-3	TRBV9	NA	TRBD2	TGTGCCAGCAGCGTAGGACTAGCGGGAGGGCCAGATACGCAGTATTTT	CASSVGLAGGPDTQYF
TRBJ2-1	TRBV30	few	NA	TGTGCCTGGAGCTCAACGGGGGAGCAGTTCTTC	CAWSSTGEQFF
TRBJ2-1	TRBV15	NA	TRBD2	TGTGCCACCAGCTTAACGGGACTAGCGGGAGGGCCAAATGAGCAGTTCTTC	CATSLTGLAGGPNEQFF
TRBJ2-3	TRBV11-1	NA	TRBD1	TGTGCCAGCAGACGGGACAGAGCTTCGACAGATACGCAGTATTTT	CASRRDRASTDTQYF
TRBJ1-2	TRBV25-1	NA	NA	TGTGCCAGCAGTAGACAGCCGCCCGTTTCCTACACCTTC	CASSRQPPVSYTF
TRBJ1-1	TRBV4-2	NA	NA	TGTGCCAGCAGCCAAGTCGGGGGGAACACTGAAGCTTTCTTT	CASSQVGGNTEAFF
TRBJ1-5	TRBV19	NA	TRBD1	TGTGCCAGTTGGGACAGGGCAAGCAATCAGCCCCAGCATTTT	CASWDRASNQPQHF
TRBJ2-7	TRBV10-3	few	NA	TGTGCCATCAGTGGGGCGGGTTACTACGAGCAGTACTTC	CAISGAGYYEQYF
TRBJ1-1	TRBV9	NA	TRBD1	TGTGCCAGCAGCCCAACGACAGGGCTGAACACTGAAGCTTTCTTT	CASSPTTGLNTEAFF
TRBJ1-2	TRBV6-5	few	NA	TGTGCCAGCAGTCCCTCAACCCGGTATGGCTACACCTTC	CASSPSTRYGYTF
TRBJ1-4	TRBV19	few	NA	TGTGCTTCGACGGGTCGTCGAGAGGGAAAACTGTTTTTT	CASTGRREGKLFF
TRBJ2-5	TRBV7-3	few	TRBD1	TGTGCCAGCAGCTTATCAGTCGGACAGGGTCAAGAGACCCAGTACTTC	CASSLSVGQGQETQYF
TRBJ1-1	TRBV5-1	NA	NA	TGCGCCAGCAGCTCTCTAGACGGGGGTAGAGTCACTGAAGCTTTCTTT	CASSSLDGGRVTEAFF
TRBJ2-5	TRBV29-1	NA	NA	TGCAGCGGCGTAGGGACTCCTAAAAACCAAGAGACCCAGTACTTC	CSGVGTPKNQETQYF
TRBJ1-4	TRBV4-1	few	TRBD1	TGCGCCAGCAGCCAAGGGGACAGATCAACTAATGAAAAACTGTTTTTT	CASSQGDRSTNEKLFF
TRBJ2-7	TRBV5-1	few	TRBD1	TGCGCCAGCAGCTTGGTCCAGGGGGCGTGGGAGCAGTACTTC	CASSLVQGAWEQYF
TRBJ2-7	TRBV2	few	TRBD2	TGTGCCAGCAAGAGGCAATCAGCGGGAAGGACCTACGAGCAGTACTTC	CASKRQSAGRTYEQYF
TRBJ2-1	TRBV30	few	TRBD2	TGTGCCTGGAAAAACGGGGGACTAGCGGGTTTGAATGAGCAGTTCTTC	CAWKNGGLAGLNEQFF
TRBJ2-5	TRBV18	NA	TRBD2	TGTGCCAGCTCACCACCCCACGGCGGGAGTGGGGAGACCCAGTACTTC	CASSPPHGGSGETQYF
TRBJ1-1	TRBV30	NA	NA	TGTGCCTGGAGTGTCGATAACGGGGAGTCGGCTTTCTTT	CAWSVDNGESAFF
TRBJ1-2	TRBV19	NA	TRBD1	TGTGCCAGTAGTATGGACAGGGGGCTGGATGGCTACACCTTC	CASSMDRGLDGYTF
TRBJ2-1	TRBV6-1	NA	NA	TGTGCCAGCAGTGAAAAGGGGATCACTGAGCAGTTCTTC	CASSEKGITEQFF
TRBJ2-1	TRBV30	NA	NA	TGTGCCTGGAGGAGGGGGATTTACAATGAGCAGTTCTTC	CAWRRGIYNEQFF
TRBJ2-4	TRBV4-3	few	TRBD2	TGCGCCAGCAGCCAAGATTTGGGAGGGAGGGCCAAAAACATTCAGTACTTC	CASSQDLGGRAKNIQYF
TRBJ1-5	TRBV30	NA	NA	TGTGCCTGGAGTATGGCCCAGGGATGGTCGCCCCAGCATTTT	CAWSMAQGWSPQHF
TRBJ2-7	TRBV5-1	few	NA	TGCGCCAGCAGCAAGGAGGCGGGGTTTTACGAGCAGTACTTC	CASSKEAGFYEQYF
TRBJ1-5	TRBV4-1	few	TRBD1	TGCGCCAGCAGCCAAGACGGGACAGGGATGGGAAATCAGCCCCAGCATTTT	CASSQDGTGMGNQPQHF
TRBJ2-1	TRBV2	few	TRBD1	TGTGCCAGCAGTGTGCAGGGGGCCAAGCAAGATGAGCAGTTCTTC	CASSVQGAKQDEQFF
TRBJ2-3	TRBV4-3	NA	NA	TGCGCCAGCAGCCAAGAGGGGGGGCCTGTGGTCACAGATACGCAGTATTTT	CASSQEGGPVVTDTQYF
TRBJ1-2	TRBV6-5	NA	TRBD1	TGTGCCAGCAGTCCCGACAGGGTTCACGGCTACACCTTC	CASSPDRVHGYTF
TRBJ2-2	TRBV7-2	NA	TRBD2	TGTGCCAGCAGGAACTATGTCGGGGGGAGGAGTCACACCGGGGAGCTGTTTTTT	CASRNYVGGRSHTGELFF
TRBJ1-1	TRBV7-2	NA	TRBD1	TGTGCCATCCAAGGGGACAGGGGTTTGAGGACTGAAGCTTTCTTT	CAIQGDRGLRTEAFF
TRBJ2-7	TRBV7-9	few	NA	TGTGCCAGCCAACAGGGCCACGAGCAGTACTTC	CASQQGHEQYF
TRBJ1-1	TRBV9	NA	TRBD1	TGTGCCAGCAGTAGACAGGGCACTGAAGCTTTCTTT	CASSRQGTEAFF
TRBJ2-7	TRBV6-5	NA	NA	TGTGCCAGCAGTAGGCAGGGGCCGACCTACGAGCAGTACTTC	CASSRQGPTYEQYF
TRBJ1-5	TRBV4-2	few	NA	TGTGCCAGCAGCCGGCCCAATCAGCCCCAGCATTTT	CASSRPNQPQHF
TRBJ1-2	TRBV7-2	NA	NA	TGTGCCAGCAGCTCCGGACAACGATATGGCTACACCTTC	CASSSGQRYGYTF
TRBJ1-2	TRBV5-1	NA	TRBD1	TGCGCCAGCAGCTTGGGACAGGGGCCGGATGGCTACACCTTC	CASSLGQGPDGYTF
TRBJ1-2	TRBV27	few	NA	TGTGCCAGCTCCTCCATCGCGGGGAACTATGGCTACACCTTC	CASSSIAGNYGYTF
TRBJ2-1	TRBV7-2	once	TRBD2	TGTGCCAGCACCCCCCGGGTAGCGGGAGGGAATGAGCAGTTCTTC	CASTPRVAGGNEQFF
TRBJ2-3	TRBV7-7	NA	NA	TGTGCCAGCAGCTTGTCCTACACAGATACGCAGTATTTT	CASSLSYTDTQYF